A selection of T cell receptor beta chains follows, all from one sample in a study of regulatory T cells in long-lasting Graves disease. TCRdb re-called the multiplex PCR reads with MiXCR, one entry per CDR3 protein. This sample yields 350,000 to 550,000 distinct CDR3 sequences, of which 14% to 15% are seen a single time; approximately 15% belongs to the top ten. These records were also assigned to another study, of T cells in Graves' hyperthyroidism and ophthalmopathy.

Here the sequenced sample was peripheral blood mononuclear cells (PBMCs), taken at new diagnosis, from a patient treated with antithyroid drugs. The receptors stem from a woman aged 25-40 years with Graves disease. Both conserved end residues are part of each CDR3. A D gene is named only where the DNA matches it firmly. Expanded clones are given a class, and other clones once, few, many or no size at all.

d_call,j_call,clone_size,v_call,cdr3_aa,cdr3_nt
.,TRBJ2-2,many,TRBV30,CAGGGSNTGELFF,TGTGCCGGAGGGGGGTCGAACACCGGGGAGCTGTTTTTT
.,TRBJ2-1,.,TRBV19,CASSIPANEQFF,TGTGCCAGTAGTATCCCGGCAAATGAGCAGTTCTTC
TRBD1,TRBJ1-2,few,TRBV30,CAWSAGQGGGYTF,TGTGCCTGGAGTGCCGGACAGGGGGGTGGCTACACCTTC
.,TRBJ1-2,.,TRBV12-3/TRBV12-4,CASSLEDSYGYTF,TGTGCCAGCAGTTTAGAAGACAGCTATGGCTACACCTTC
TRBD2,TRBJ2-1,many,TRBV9,CASSVVPTAREGHNEQFF,TGTGCCAGCAGCGTAGTCCCCACTGCGCGGGAGGGCCACAATGAGCAGTTCTTC
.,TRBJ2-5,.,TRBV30,CAWSPSFPLKETQYF,TGTGCCTGGAGTCCCAGTTTTCCCCTCAAAGAGACCCAGTACTTC
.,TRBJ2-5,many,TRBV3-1,CASSPAIRVSETQYF,TGTGCCAGCAGCCCCGCGATTAGGGTTAGCGAGACCCAGTACTTC
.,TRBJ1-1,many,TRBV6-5,CASSYSTKFGARPTEAFF,TGTGCCAGCAGTTACTCGACTAAGTTTGGTGCCAGGCCCACTGAAGCTTTCTTT
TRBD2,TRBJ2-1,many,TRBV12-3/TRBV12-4,CASSWREGHNEQFF,TGTGCCAGCAGTTGGCGGGAGGGCCACAATGAGCAGTTCTTC
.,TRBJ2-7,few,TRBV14,CASSQGTTTYEQYF,TGTGCCAGCAGCCAAGGGACAACGACGTACGAGCAGTACTTC
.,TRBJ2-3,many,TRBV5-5,CASSSGGFSTDTQYF,TGTGCCAGCAGTTCTGGGGGATTTAGCACAGATACGCAGTATTTT
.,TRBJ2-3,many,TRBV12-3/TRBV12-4,CASSLDTDTDTQYF,TGTGCCAGCAGTTTAGATACAGACACAGATACGCAGTATTTT
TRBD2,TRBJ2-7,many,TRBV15,CATSRSSGKYEQYF,TGTGCCACCAGCCGCTCTAGCGGGAAATACGAGCAGTACTTC
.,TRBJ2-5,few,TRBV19,CASRSEETQYF,TGTGCCAGTAGGTCAGAAGAGACCCAGTACTTC
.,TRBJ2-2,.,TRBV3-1,CASSQRDFPRGELFF,TGTGCCAGCAGCCAAAGGGACTTCCCGAGGGGGGAGCTGTTTTTT
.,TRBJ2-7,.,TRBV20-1,CSASLVDEQYF,TGCAGTGCTTCCTTGGTGGACGAGCAGTACTTC
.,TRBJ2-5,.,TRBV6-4,CASSEARGDFLGETQYF,TGTGCCAGCAGTGAAGCGAGGGGAGATTTTCTGGGAGAGACCCAGTACTTC
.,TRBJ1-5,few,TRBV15,CATSRDLAGNQPQHF,TGTGCCACCAGCAGAGATCTGGCAGGGAATCAGCCCCAGCATTTT
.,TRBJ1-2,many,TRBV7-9,CASSSSEPGYGYTF,TGTGCCAGCAGCTCAAGCGAGCCAGGCTATGGCTACACCTTC
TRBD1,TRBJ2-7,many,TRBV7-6,CASSLARTGGNEQYF,TGTGCCAGCAGCTTAGCGCGGACAGGGGGCAACGAGCAGTACTTC
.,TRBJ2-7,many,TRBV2,CASKVGGGIYEQYF,TGTGCCAGCAAGGTTGGGGGCGGAATATACGAGCAGTACTTC
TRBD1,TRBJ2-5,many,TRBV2,CASSQDRGGETQYF,TGTGCCAGCAGTCAGGACAGGGGTGGGGAGACCCAGTACTTC
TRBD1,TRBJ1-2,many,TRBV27,CASSAQGKSNYGYTF,TGTGCCAGCAGTGCACAGGGGAAGTCCAACTATGGCTACACCTTC
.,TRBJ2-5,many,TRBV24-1,CATSDPGRDGEETQYF,TGTGCCACCAGTGATCCAGGACGGGACGGAGAAGAGACCCAGTACTTC
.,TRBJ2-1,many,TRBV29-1,CSVEERLGGNEQFF,TGCAGCGTTGAAGAGCGTCTAGGAGGCAATGAGCAGTTCTTC
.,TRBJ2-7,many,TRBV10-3,CAISESVSGGAYEQYF,TGTGCCATCAGTGAGTCTGTAAGCGGTGGGGCCTACGAGCAGTACTTC
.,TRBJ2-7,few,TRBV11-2,CASSQSQGGAYDEQYF,TGTGCCAGCAGCCAATCCCAGGGGGGCGCCTATGACGAGCAGTACTTC
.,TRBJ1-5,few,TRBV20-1,CSAWSRGVGNVGPQHF,TGCAGTGCCTGGTCCAGGGGAGTGGGCAATGTGGGTCCCCAGCATTTT
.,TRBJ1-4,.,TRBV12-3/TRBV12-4,CASSLAPRLANEKLFF,TGTGCCAGCAGTTTAGCGCCGAGGTTGGCTAATGAAAAACTGTTTTTT
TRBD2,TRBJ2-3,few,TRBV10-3,CATRPRTSGSTDTQYF,TGTGCCACCAGACCGAGGACTAGCGGGAGCACAGATACGCAGTATTTT
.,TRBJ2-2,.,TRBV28,CASSSGPPSVELFF,TGTGCCAGCAGTTCGGGACCTCCAAGCGTGGAGCTGTTTTTT
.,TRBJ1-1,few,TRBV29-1,CSVDFRMNTEAFF,TGCAGCGTTGATTTCCGCATGAACACTGAAGCTTTCTTT
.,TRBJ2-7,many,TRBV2,CASSEIGASHSYEQYF,TGTGCCAGCAGTGAAATCGGGGCCTCCCACTCCTACGAGCAGTACTTC
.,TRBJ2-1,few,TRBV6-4,CASQGTGDHNEQFF,TGTGCCAGCCAAGGGACGGGGGATCACAATGAGCAGTTCTTC
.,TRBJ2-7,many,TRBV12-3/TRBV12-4,CASRVGAGYEQYF,TGTGCCAGCAGGGTGGGGGCTGGCTACGAGCAGTACTTC
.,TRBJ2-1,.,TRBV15,CATSRGRGAGEQFF,TGTGCCACCAGCAGAGGCAGGGGGGCGGGTGAGCAGTTCTTC
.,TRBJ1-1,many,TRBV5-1,CASSLSPTDLLGAFF,TGCGCCAGCAGCTTGAGTCCGACTGATCTCTTAGGAGCTTTCTTT
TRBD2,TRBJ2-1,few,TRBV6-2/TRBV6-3,CASRNGGRGDEQFF,TGTGCCAGCAGGAACGGGGGACGGGGGGATGAGCAGTTCTTC
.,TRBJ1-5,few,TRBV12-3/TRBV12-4,CASSPSGLRTQPQHF,TGTGCCAGCAGCCCTTCGGGACTTCGAACCCAGCCCCAGCATTTT
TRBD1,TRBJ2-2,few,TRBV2,CASWTGDTGELFF,TGTGCCAGCTGGACAGGGGACACCGGGGAGCTGTTTTTT
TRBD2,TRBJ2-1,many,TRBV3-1,CASSQDTSGRVYEQFF,TGTGCCAGCAGCCAAGATACAAGCGGGAGGGTCTATGAGCAGTTCTTC
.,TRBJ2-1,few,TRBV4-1,CASRHLRDFNEQFF,TGCGCCAGCAGACACCTCCGGGACTTCAATGAGCAGTTCTTC
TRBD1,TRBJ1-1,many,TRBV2,CASSATWDSRNTEAFF,TGTGCCAGCAGTGCGACTTGGGACAGCCGGAACACTGAAGCTTTCTTT